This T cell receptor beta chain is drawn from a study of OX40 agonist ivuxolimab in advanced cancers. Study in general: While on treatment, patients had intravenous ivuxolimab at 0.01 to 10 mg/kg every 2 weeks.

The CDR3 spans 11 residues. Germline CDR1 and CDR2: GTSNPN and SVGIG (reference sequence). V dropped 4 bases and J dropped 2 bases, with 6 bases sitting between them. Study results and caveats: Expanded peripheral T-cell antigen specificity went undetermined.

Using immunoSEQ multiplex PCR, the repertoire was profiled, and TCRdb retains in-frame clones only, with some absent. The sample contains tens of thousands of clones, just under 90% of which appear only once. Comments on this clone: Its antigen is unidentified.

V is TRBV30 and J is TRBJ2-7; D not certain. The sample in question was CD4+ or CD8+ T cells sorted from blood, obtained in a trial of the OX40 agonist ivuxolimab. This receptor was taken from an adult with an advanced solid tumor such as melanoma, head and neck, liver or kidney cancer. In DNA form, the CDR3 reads TGTGCCTGGAAACGAACCTACGAGCAGTACTTC. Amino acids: CAWKRTYEQYF.